This T cell receptor beta chain was retrieved from a study of shared clonotypes between healthy human individuals. On the study more broadly: Participating donors consisted of a couple of women and a few men aged 18 to 49. Study-wide points: In contrast to clonotypes shared by all four donors, non-shared clonotypes had lower generation probabilities. When naive CD4 clonotypes were compared across several donors, 4% to 5.5% were shared.

CDR1 and CDR2 from the germline V gene are SGDLS and YYNGEE. This CDR3 is built from 14 residues. Trimming cost V 3 bases and J 8 bases, with 17 bases left between them. This clone was seen only once. Its antigen is undetermined. Here immunoSEQ multiplex PCR was the method, and the copy in TCRdb shows in-frame clones only, minus some. Of about 1.5 million clones in the sample, approximately 97% were seen once. The specimen was naive CD4+ T cells sorted from blood. Subset of the sample: CD45RA+ positively selected. The receptor comes from a man younger than 40 in good health. This chain joins TRBV9 and TRBJ1-1; D is unclear. The CDR3 coding sequence is TGTGCCAGCAGCGCTTCCTACTATTATCACGAAGCTTTCTTT. It encodes CASSASYYYHEAFF.